The 2 T cell receptor beta chains below all came from one sample that was sequenced in a study of graft-versus-host responses after intestinal transplantation. The protocol was immunoSEQ multiplex PCR, while the TCRdb copy is restricted to in-frame clones and leaves out a portion. The sample gives about 98,000 clones, 86% of which show up once; over 1.1% is in the top ten. The source material was PBMCs, sampled 255 days after intestinal transplant. Receptors were obtained from a human patient who received an intestinal transplant, so some T cells may come from the graft donor.

The CDR3 loop reads CATSSPRVYQETQYF. CDR3 DNA: TGTGCCACCAGCAGCCCCAGGGTATACCAAGAGACCCAGTACTTC. The rearrangement uses TRBV15 and TRBJ2-5, with D possibly matching TRBD1 (5 bases). The V end lost 3 bases, the J end lost 0 bases, and 11 bases lay between the germline ends. The CDR3 sequence is 15 residues long. Germline V gives CDR1 LNHNV, CDR2 YYDKDF (reference sequence).

The chain recombines TRBV5-4 with TRBJ2-5; no clear D. The CDR3 has 13 amino acids. CDR1 SGHNT and CDR2 YYREEE come from the germline V gene (reference sequence). V lost 4 bases, J lost 2 bases, and 9 bases lay in between. CDR3 sequence: CASSPVRQETQYF. In DNA form, the CDR3 reads TGTGCCAGCAGCCCCGTACGGCAAGAGACCCAGTACTTC.